The 16 T cell receptor beta chains reported below all come from one sample, sequenced in a study of blood T cells in healthy people across ages. Sample-barcoded 5' priming and a J-beta primer mix drove a second PCR of roughly 7 to 11 cycles. MiXCR was run by TCRdb on the 5' RACE reads, yielding one entry per CDR3 protein. The data contain 1.6 million or so distinct CDR3 sequences, 30% to 35% of them seen just once; the ten biggest clones take up 11%. The sequencing input was blood. These receptors came from a woman in her twenties or thirties in good health.

The chain joins TRBV29-1 to TRBJ2-1; TRBD2 agrees at 8 bases. V lost 4 bases and J lost 6; bases outside the gene matches: 5. CDR1 is SQVTM, CDR2 ANQGSEA, per germline. This CDR3 contains 13 residues. The CDR3 sequence: CSVAGGALNEQFF. DNA of the CDR3: TGCAGCGTTGCGGGGGGGGCTCTCAATGAGCAGTTCTTC.

Concerning this clonotype itself: One base away lies a much larger clone, so this may be a sequencing read error. This chain joins TRBV6-1 and TRBJ1-2; 7 nucleotides line up with TRBD1. Germline assignment: CDR1 MNHNS and CDR2 SASEGT. The CDR3 is made up of 12 amino acids. V was pared by 6 bases and J by 5 bases, with 3 bases of the junction left unmatched. CDR3 sequence (DNA): TGTGCCAGCAGGGGGACAGAGTATGGCTACACCTTC. It specifies CASRGTEYGYTF.

The chain is built from TRBV12-3 or TRBV12-4 and TRBJ2-1; TRBD2 aligns across 12 bases. Germline trimming cut 7 bases from V and 15 bases from J; bases unmatched to any gene: 13. CDR3 length equals 14 residues. The CDR3 sequence is CASTLPNRLAGVFF. CDR3 DNA sequence: TGTGCCAGCACCTTACCGAACCGACTAGCGGGGGTGTTCTTC.

This clonotype was counted at least ten times. The chain's CDR3 is CASSPDRIDHTDTQYF. The CDR3 DNA follows: TGTGCCAGCAGTCCCGACCGAATCGACCATACAGATACGCAGTATTTT. The chain uses TRBV27 and TRBJ2-3; D is unresolved. Germline values: CDR1 MNHEY, CDR2 SMNVEV (reference sequence). The CDR3 totals 16 residues. V was pared by 5 bases and J by 3 bases, with 18 bases between.

The chain links TRBV5-6 to TRBJ1-1; no reliable D call. Germline V gives CDR1 SGHDT, CDR2 YYEEEE. With 3 bases removed from V and 0 bases from J, the gap between germline ends came to 12 bases. The CDR3 consists of 15 residues. Here the CDR3 reads CASSWGRAMNTEAFF. The CDR3 bases are TGTGCCAGCAGCTGGGGTAGGGCGATGAACACTGAAGCTTTCTTT.

The gene calls are TRBV20-1 and TRBJ2-1; D is unresolved. CDR1 DFQATT and CDR2 SNEGSKA come from the germline V gene (reference sequence). Trimming stripped 2 bases from V and 0 bases from J, with 8 bases between. The CDR3 runs 14 residues. The CDR3, as DNA: TGCAGTGCTAGATATCCGGGCTCCTACAATGAGCAGTTCTTC. The encoded protein is CSARYPGSYNEQFF.

CDR3 amino acids: CASSFSRGNEKLFF. CDR3 in DNA: TGCGCCAGCAGCTTCAGCAGGGGCAATGAAAAACTGTTTTTT. The chain is built from TRBV5-1 and TRBJ1-4, with a possible D match to TRBD1 (6 bases). The CDR3 runs 14 residues. V lost 2 bases and J 5 bases, leaving 10 bases between the germline ends. Germline V lookup: CDR1 SGHRS, CDR2 YFSETQ.

The chain links TRBV20-1 to TRBJ2-5; D perhaps matches TRBD1 (6 bases). Germline V gives CDR1 DFQATT, CDR2 SNEGSKA (reference sequence). The V gene lost 0 bases and the J gene lost 5 bases, with 19 bases spanning the gap. The CDR3 length is 16 residues. CDR3 bases: TGCAGTGCTAGAGATGTGGGCAGGGGTTTTGGGGAGACCCAGTACTTC. Translated, it gives CSARDVGRGFGETQYF.

This clonotype was seen ten or more times. V and J are TRBV29-1 and TRBJ2-7, with 9 bases fitting TRBD2. This CDR3 is 14 amino acids long. Germline V gives CDR1 SQVTM, CDR2 ANQGSEA. The V gene end was trimmed by 7 bases and the J gene end by 2 bases; junction bases not matched to a gene: 9. CDR3 sequence reads: CSGVEREAPYEQYF. As DNA, the CDR3 is TGCAGCGGAGTCGAGCGGGAGGCACCCTACGAGCAGTACTTC.

On this clonotype itself: One junction end does not reproduce the germline sequence, and a read error may be involved. This chain joins TRBV2 and TRBJ2-5; TRBD1 is a possible D gene (6 bases). CDR3 length: 15 amino acids. Germline V gives CDR1 SNHLY, CDR2 FYNNEI. The CDR3 DNA follows: TGTGCCAGCAGTAGATACTCTGGGGGACAAGAGACCCGGTACTTC. This encodes CASSRYSGGQETRYF.

The V and J genes are TRBV27 and TRBJ1-2; 9 positions match TRBD1. Germline CDR1 reads MNHEY; CDR2 reads SMNVEV (reference sequence). After removal of 1 base from V and 3 bases from J, the junction contained 9 bases not matched to a gene. This CDR3 is built from 17 residues. CDR3 coding DNA: TGTGCCAGCAGTTTATTATACAGGGGGCTGAATGACTATGGCTACACCTTC. This codes for CASSLLYRGLNDYGYTF.

This clonotype came up a few times. V usage is TRBV20-1 and J usage is TRBJ1-1; TRBD1 matches 7 bases. The CDR3 covers 15 residues. CDR1 and CDR2 from the germline V gene are DFQATT and SNEGSKA (reference sequence). Trimming at V came to 1 base and at J to 1 base, leaving 6 bases not matched to a gene. In DNA, the CDR3 is TGCAGTGCTAGAGGTCCCAGACAGGGGAACACTGAAGCTTTCTTT. As protein: CSARGPRQGNTEAFF.

The chain recombines TRBV20-1 with TRBJ1-5; a possible D gene is TRBD1 (5 bases). V dropped 3 bases and J dropped 8 bases, with 14 bases sitting between them. The CDR3 contains 13 residues. Germline lookup yields CDR1 DFQATT and CDR2 SNEGSKA (reference sequence). The CDR3 sequence is CSASPPLGEPQHF. CDR3 nucleotide sequence: TGCAGTGCTAGTCCCCCTTTAGGGGAGCCCCAGCATTTT.

This clonotype was picked up a small number of times. This chain joins TRBV20-1 and TRBJ2-7, with TRBD2 identical over 11 bases. CDR3 size: 14 residues. Germline CDR1 is DFQATT and CDR2 is SNEGSKA (reference sequence). J was trimmed by 2 bases and V by 7 bases; bases with no gene match: 7. The chain's CDR3 is CSGVLAGEAYEQYF. The DNA of the CDR3 is TGCAGTGGGGTACTAGCGGGGGAAGCCTACGAGCAGTACTTC.

Comment on this clonotype: A junction end diverges from the germline sequence, so it may reflect a read error. The chain links TRBV3-1 to TRBJ1-1; 11 nucleotides align to TRBD1. The CDR3 is 15 amino acids. Per the germline V gene, CDR1 is LGHDT and CDR2 is YNNKEL (reference sequence). The CDR3 loop reads CASSQRTGGFTGAFF. The CDR3 DNA reads as TGTGCCAGCAGCCAGAGGACAGGGGGCTTTACTGGAGCTTTCTTT.

This clonotype was detected once. CDR3 DNA sequence: TGCAGTGCCAGAACAGGGACCGGGACACCCCTCCACTTT. It specifies CSARTGTGTPLHF. This chain joins TRBV20-1 and TRBJ1-6; D is possibly TRBD1 (6 bases). V lost 6 bases, J lost 11 bases, and 17 bases lay in between. The CDR3 contains 13 residues. The germline V gene has CDR1 DFQATT and CDR2 SNEGSKA (reference sequence).